This T cell receptor (beta chain) was captured in a study of cytomegalovirus exposure and HLA in healthy donors. Researchers ran the PCR with 60 Vbeta and 13 Jbeta primers. Produced via immunoSEQ multiplex PCR; TCRdb's table is partial and in-frame only. This listing includes some 130,000 clones. The CDR3 totals 14 residues. V lost 6 bases and J lost 5; bases outside the gene matches: 5. Per the germline V gene, CDR1 is MNHEY and CDR2 is SVGAGI. The V gene is TRBV6-5, the J gene TRBJ1-4; 8 positions agree with TRBD1. This receptor was obtained from a woman in her 40s in good health and CMV-seropositive. Sequencing input: PBMCs. CDR3 protein: CASSSTGANEKLFF. DNA for the CDR3: TGTGCCAGCAGCTCGACAGGGGCCAATGAAAAACTGTTTTTT.